This T cell receptor (beta chain) was sequenced for a study of shared clonotypes between healthy human individuals. Whole-study results and caveats: Deeper or shallower sequencing was expected to change how clonotypes are shared among donors. Memory subsets generally showed lower estimated richness than naive subsets.

The CDR3 totals 14 residues. CDR1 and CDR2 from the germline V gene are SNHLY and FYNNEI. In regard to this clone: Its antigen is unidentified.

The assay ran at deep level. Generated by immunoSEQ multiplex PCR, the TCRdb table keeps only in-frame clones and is missing some. The table records fewer than 1.4 million clones, around three quarters of them present only once. Specimen: memory CD4+ T cells from PBMCs. Subset: CD45RA-negative fraction. This TCR came from a man aged 18 to 29 in good health. Some clones in this sample may be carry-over from other donors' samples. The rearrangement uses TRBV2 and TRBJ2-5; TRBD1 is a possible D gene (6 bases). The DNA end is more similar to TRBJ2-7, so the J call may be wrong. CDR3 bases: TGTGCCAGCAGTTCCGGGACAAGCTCCTACGAGCAGTACTTC. It yields the protein CASSSGTSSYEQYF.